This passage covers 18 T cell receptor beta chains from one sample sequenced in a study of blood T cell repertoires in COVID-19. Profiling relied on immunoSEQ multiplex PCR, and the TCRdb table lists in-frame clones only, not all of them. The sample lists some 300,000 clones; 87% were seen once. Sequenced sample: peripheral blood. These receptors were taken from a man between 18 and 29 years old with active or convalescent COVID-19.

CDR3 nucleotides: TGTGCCAGCAGCTTATACCACGGTGGGGCGGAAAAACTGTTTTTT. Translation: CASSLYHGGAEKLFF. This chain uses TRBV7-9 with TRBJ1-4, with a weak D call TRBD1 (5 bases). CDR1 SEHNR and CDR2 FQNEAQ come from the germline V gene (reference sequence). This CDR3 is built from 15 residues. V was clipped by 2 bases and J by 8 bases, with 15 bases between them.

This clone has a count of ten or more. The gene calls are TRBV2 and TRBJ2-5, with 9 bases that match TRBD1. V shed 6 bases, J shed 5 bases, and the junction held 7 bases outside the gene matches. Germline V gene sequence: CDR1 SNHLY, CDR2 FYNNEI. The CDR3 has 14 residues. Here the CDR3 DNA reads TGTGCCAGCAGCCGGGACAGGGCCTCGGAGACCCAGTACTTC. It specifies CASSRDRASETQYF. The variable domain in full, with the rest retrieved from reference TRBV2 and TRBJ2-5, is EPEVTQTPSHQVTQMGQEVILRCVPISNHLYFYWYRQILGQKVEFLVSFYNNEISEKSEIFDDQFSVERPDGSNFTLKIRSTKLEDSAMYFCASSRDRASETQYFGPGTRLLVL.

The chain is built from TRBV6-1 and TRBJ1-3, with D tentatively TRBD1 (6 bases). Germline V gene sequence: CDR1 MNHNS, CDR2 SASEGT. CDR3 length equals 15 residues. The V and J ends lost 1 base and 0 bases respectively, with 7 bases between them. The CDR3 loop is CASSEGTDSGNTIYF. The CDR3 DNA sequence: TGTGCCAGCAGTGAAGGGACAGACTCTGGAAACACCATATATTTT.

The gene calls are TRBV14 and TRBJ1-1; no definite D call. Trimming removed 8 bases at V and 11 bases at J, with 6 bases between. From germline, CDR1 is SGHDN and CDR2 FVKESK. This CDR3 is 8 amino acids long. The CDR3 DNA reads as TGTGCCAGCCGGGTCGCTTTCTTT. Its protein product is CASRVAFF.

This clone has ten or more counts. Relative to the germline gene, one junction end is altered; a read error may explain this. The gene calls are TRBV18 and TRBJ1-2, with no clear D. The CDR3 is 14 residues long. Germline assignment: CDR1 KGHSH and CDR2 LQKENI. Here the CDR3 reads CASSPPGRTYDYTF. DNA of the CDR3: TGTGCCAGCTCACCACCGGGCAGAACCTATGACTACACCTTC.

V usage is TRBV5-1 and J usage is TRBJ2-1; tentatively, D is TRBD2 (7 bases). The germline CDR1 and CDR2 sequences are SGHRS and YFSETQ. V was clipped by 3 bases and J by 0 bases, with 13 bases between them. The CDR3 is 16 amino acids. The CDR3 protein is CASSSGGASSYNEQFF. In nucleotides, the CDR3 is TGCGCCAGCAGCTCTGGGGGGGCGAGCTCCTACAATGAGCAGTTCTTC.

This clone appeared once. Other DNA sequences of this sample code for an identical CDR3. The J gene is TRBJ1-5, the V gene TRBV29-1, with TRBD1 identical over 8 bases. CDR1 is SQVTM and CDR2 is ANQGSEA in the germline V gene. With V trimmed by 4 bases and J by 3 bases, 2 bases remained unmatched. This CDR3 is 13 amino acids long. The CDR3 nucleotides are TGCAGCGTTGGGACAGGGTTCAATCAGCCCCAGCATTTT. Residues: CSVGTGFNQPQHF.

This chain connects TRBV9 to TRBJ2-2; D is perhaps TRBD2 (6 bases). The CDR3 sequence is 14 residues long. Germline assignment: CDR1 SGDLS and CDR2 YYNGEE. The V end was cut by 4 bases, the J end by 1 base, with 8 bases between. CDR3 bases: TGTGCCAGCAGCCACGGGAGGAACACCGGGGAGCTGTTTTTT. It specifies CASSHGRNTGELFF.

The chain is built from TRBV2 and TRBJ1-4; 7 positions agree with TRBD1. Germline CDR1 reads SNHLY; CDR2 reads FYNNEI. Unmatched junction bases numbered 11, after V lost 6 bases and J lost 7 bases. The CDR3 totals 15 residues. The CDR3 nucleotides are TGTGCCAGCAGGGTGACAGGGTATGGGGGTGAAAAACTGTTTTTT. Its translation is CASRVTGYGGEKLFF.

The chain is built from TRBV7-2 and TRBJ2-1, with 11 bases fitting TRBD2. V shed 6 bases and J 9 bases; nucleotides not matched to a gene: 7. The CDR3 runs 14 residues. CDR1 is SGHTA and CDR2 is FQGNSA in the germline V gene. CDR3 amino acids: CASRIAGGPREQFF. CDR3 bases: TGTGCCAGCAGAATAGCGGGGGGGCCGCGTGAGCAGTTCTTC.

Only one count was recorded for this clone. This chain uses TRBV5-5 with TRBJ2-7; no clear D gene. Looked up from germline, CDR1 is SGHKS and CDR2 is YYEKEE (reference sequence). The CDR3 length is 11 residues. Deletions cut 2 bases from V and 5 bases from J, with 5 bases between. The CDR3 here is CASSLFNEQYF. The CDR3, as DNA: TGTGCCAGCAGCTTATTTAACGAGCAGTACTTC.

The CDR3 sequence is CASSFRTGIRETQYF. Here the CDR3 DNA reads TGCGCCAGCAGCTTCCGGACAGGAATAAGGGAGACCCAGTACTTC. This sequence joins TRBV4-1 and TRBJ2-5, with TRBD1 matching over 7 bases. With V trimmed by 5 bases and J by 5 bases, 11 bases remained unmatched. Germline V gives CDR1 MGHRA, CDR2 YSYEKL. This CDR3 contains 15 residues.

The V and J genes are TRBV13 and TRBJ2-1, with a weak D call TRBD2 (6 bases). Germline-derived CDR1 and CDR2 are PRHDT and FYEKMQ (reference sequence). The V end lost 4 bases, the J end lost 7 bases, and 23 bases lay between the germline ends. The CDR3 is 17 amino acids. CDR3 nucleotides: TGTGCCAGCAGCTCACCCCGACTAGAGAAGGAGTCGAATGAGCAGTTCTTC. This encodes CASSSPRLEKESNEQFF.

Only a few counts were recorded for this clone. The V call is TRBV19, the J call TRBJ1-2, with D perhaps TRBD1 (5 bases). V was shortened by 4 bases and J by 6 bases, with 12 bases between the two germline ends. The CDR3 has 13 amino acids. Germline lookup yields CDR1 LNHDA and CDR2 SQIVND (reference sequence). The chain's CDR3 is CASSSRALDGYTF. In DNA, the CDR3 is TGTGCCAGTAGTAGCAGGGCCCTAGATGGCTACACCTTC.

The rearrangement joins TRBV27 to TRBJ2-3, with 9 bases matching TRBD2. V lost 10 bases and J lost 2; bases outside the gene matches: 4. Germline V lookup: CDR1 MNHEY, CDR2 SMNVEV (reference sequence). This CDR3 is built from 13 residues. CDR3 amino acids: CATQRGATDTQYF. CDR3 nucleotide sequence: TGTGCCACCCAGCGGGGGGCCACAGATACGCAGTATTTT.

The chain combines TRBV6-7 with TRBJ1-6; 7 bases are shared with TRBD1. TRBV6-7 is flagged as an ORF with uncertain function. This CDR3 has 18 residues. Germline trimming cut 6 bases from V and 9 bases from J; bases unmatched to any gene: 20. Here the CDR3 DNA reads TGTGCCAGCAGCCGCCCCAGGCCGGGACAGACCTTTGTTTCACCCCTCCACTTT. As protein: CASSRPRPGQTFVSPLHF.

This clone has only a few counts. This chain joins TRBV2 and TRBJ1-4; 7 bases are shared with TRBD1. Germline V gene data show CDR1 as SNHLY and CDR2 as FYNNEI. The CDR3 runs 16 residues. The J segment lost 5 bases and the V segment lost 7 bases, leaving 13 bases of the junction unmatched. CDR3 amino acids: CASKETWDSQNEKLFF. The DNA of the CDR3 is TGTGCCAGCAAAGAAACCTGGGACAGCCAGAATGAAAAACTGTTTTTT.

The V call is TRBV11-2, the J call TRBJ1-2; the D gene is possibly TRBD1 (5 bases). CDR3 length equals 16 residues. Looked up from germline, CDR1 is SGHAT and CDR2 is FQNNGV. The V gene lost 4 bases and the J gene lost 5 bases, with 20 bases spanning the gap. CDR3 sequence (DNA): TGTGCCAGCAGCTCCCCCGCGGGAGGGGTGCTATATGGCTACACCTTC. Protein sequence: CASSSPAGGVLYGYTF. Full variable domain (outside the CDR3, taken from reference TRBV11-2 and TRBJ1-2): EAGVAQSPRYKIIEKRQSVAFWCNPISGHATLYWYQQILGQGPKLLIQFQNNGVVDDSQLPKDRFSAERLKGVDSTLKIQPAKLEDSAVYLCASSSPAGGVLYGYTFGSGTRLTVV.